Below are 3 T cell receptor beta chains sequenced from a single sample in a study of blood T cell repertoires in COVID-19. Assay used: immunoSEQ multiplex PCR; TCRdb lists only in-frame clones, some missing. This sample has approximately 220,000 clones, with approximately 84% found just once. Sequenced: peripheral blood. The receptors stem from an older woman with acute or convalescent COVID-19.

CDR3 sequence reads: CASRRALNSGGFNEQFF. DNA for the CDR3: TGTGCCAGCAGACGAGCTCTAAATAGCGGGGGGTTCAATGAGCAGTTCTTC. The chain uses TRBV28 and TRBJ2-1, with 10 nucleotides matching TRBD2. The CDR3 is 17 amino acids. Germline trimming cut 6 bases from V and 6 bases from J; bases unmatched to any gene: 14. Germline CDR1 is MDHEN and CDR2 is SYDVKM.

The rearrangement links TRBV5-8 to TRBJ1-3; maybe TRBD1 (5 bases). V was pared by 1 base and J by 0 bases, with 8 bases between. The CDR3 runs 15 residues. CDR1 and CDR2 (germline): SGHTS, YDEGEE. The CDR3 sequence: CASSLYRNSGNTIYF. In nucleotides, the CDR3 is TGTGCCAGCAGCTTGTACAGGAACTCTGGAAACACCATATATTTT.

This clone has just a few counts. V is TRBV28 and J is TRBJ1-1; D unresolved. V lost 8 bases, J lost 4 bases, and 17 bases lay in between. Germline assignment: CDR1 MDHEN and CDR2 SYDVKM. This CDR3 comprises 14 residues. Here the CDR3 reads CASYTSTVTTEAFF. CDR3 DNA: TGTGCCAGCTATACATCCACAGTGACCACTGAAGCTTTCTTT.